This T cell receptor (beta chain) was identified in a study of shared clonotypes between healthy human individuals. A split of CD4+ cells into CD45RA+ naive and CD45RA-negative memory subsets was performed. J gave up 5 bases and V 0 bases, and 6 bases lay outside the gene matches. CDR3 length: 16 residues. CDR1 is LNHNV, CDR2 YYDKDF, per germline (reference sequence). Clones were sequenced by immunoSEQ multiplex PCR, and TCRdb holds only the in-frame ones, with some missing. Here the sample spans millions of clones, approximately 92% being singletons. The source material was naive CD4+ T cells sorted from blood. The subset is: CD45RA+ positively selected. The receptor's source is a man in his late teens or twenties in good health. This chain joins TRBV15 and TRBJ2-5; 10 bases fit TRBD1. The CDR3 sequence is CATSRDGTGVRETQYF. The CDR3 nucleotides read TGTGCCACCAGCAGAGATGGGACAGGGGTAAGGGAGACCCAGTACTTC.